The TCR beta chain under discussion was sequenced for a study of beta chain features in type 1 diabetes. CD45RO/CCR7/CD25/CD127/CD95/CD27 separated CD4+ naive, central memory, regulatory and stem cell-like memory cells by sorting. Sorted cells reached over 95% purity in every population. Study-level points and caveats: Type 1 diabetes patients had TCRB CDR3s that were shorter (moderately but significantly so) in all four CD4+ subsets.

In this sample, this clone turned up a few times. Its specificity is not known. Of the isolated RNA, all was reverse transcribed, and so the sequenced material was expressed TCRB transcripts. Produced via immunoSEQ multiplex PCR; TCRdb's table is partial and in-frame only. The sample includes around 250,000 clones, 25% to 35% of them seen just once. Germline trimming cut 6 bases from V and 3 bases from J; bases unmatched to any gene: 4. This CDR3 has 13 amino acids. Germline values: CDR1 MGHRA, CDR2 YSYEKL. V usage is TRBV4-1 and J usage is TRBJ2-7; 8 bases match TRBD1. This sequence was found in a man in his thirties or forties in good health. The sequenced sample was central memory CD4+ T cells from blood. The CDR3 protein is CASRRTGNYEQYF. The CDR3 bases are TGCGCCAGCAGAAGGACAGGGAACTACGAGCAGTACTTC.